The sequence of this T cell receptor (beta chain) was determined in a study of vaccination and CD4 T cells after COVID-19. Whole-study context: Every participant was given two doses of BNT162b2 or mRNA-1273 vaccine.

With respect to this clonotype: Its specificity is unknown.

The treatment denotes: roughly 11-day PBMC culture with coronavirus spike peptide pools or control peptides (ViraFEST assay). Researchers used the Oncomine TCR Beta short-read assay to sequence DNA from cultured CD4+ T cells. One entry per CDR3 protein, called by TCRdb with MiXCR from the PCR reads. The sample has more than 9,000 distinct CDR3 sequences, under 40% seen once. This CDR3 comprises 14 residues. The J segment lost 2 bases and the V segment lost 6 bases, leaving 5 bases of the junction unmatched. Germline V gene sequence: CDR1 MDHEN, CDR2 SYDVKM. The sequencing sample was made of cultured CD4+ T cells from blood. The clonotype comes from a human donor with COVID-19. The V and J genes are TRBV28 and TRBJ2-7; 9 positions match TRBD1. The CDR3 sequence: CASSFGDRAYEQYF. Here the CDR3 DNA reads TGTGCCAGCAGCTTCGGGGACAGGGCCTACGAGCAGTACTTC.